This T cell receptor beta chain was sequenced in a study of vaccination and CD4 T cells after COVID-19. The overall study: Sampling after COVID took place at a median of about 98 days (range 35 to 161) following diagnosis. At days 161 to 241 and at day 14 post-vaccination, a few convalescent patients were sampled. Findings of the study overall: It was found that, in convalescent patients, 304 of 307 vaccine-specific clones were spike mono-reactive.

Documented time point: late sampling 161 to 241 days after vaccination in a few convalescent patients. Treatment denoted: approximately nine-day PBMC culture with coronavirus spike peptide pools or control peptides (ViraFEST assay). T cells were expanded with peptide pools, and expanded clonotypes were identified by TCR sequencing. The assay that was used to sequence DNA from cultured CD4+ T cells was the Oncomine TCR Beta short-read assay. TCRdb reprocessed the PCR reads with MiXCR, giving one entry per CDR3 protein. The sample comprises over 20,000 distinct CDR3 sequences, less than 40% of which are singletons, and approximately 2.8% rests with the top ten. Turning to this clonotype: Its antigen is not identified.

The CDR3 sequence is 14 residues long. The germline CDR1 and CDR2 sequences are DFQATT and SNEGSKA (reference sequence). The junction had 0 bases not matched to a gene; V was cut back by 0 bases and J by 3 bases. The gene calls are TRBV20-1 and TRBJ2-2; 8 bases line up with TRBD2. The receptor was derived from a human donor who had recovered from COVID-19. The sequences come from CD4+ T cells from blood, cultured in vitro, collected about 7 months after SARS-CoV-2 vaccination. The DNA for the CDR3 is TGCAGTGCTAGAGACGGGAGGGACACCGGGGAGCTGTTTTTT. As protein: CSARDGRDTGELFF.